The rows below give T cell receptor beta chains drawn from one sample of a study of shared T cell receptors in the human thymus. The assay was immunoSEQ multiplex PCR, and TCRdb's table has in-frame clones only and misses some. The sample consists of hundreds of thousands of clones, around 78% of them appearing once. The same sample was also studied in work on human thymus T cells.

The material sequenced was thymocytes. The receptors were sampled from a boy younger than two with a congenital heart defect. The CDR3 runs from the conserved cysteine through the conserved F or W. D genes are given only for firm matches. The listing skips clone size in some rows; elsewhere it reads once, few, many or a size class.

20	NA	NA	TRBJ2-5	TRBV4-1	TGCGCCAGCAGCCAAGATAGGGACTTTGACGGGACCGCGGGCCTAGAGACCCAGTACTTC	CASSQDRDFDGTAGLETQYF
13	NA	NA	TRBJ1-5	TRBV7-9	TGTGCCAGCAGCTTACAGGGCCCTCAGCCCCAGCATTTT	CASSLQGPQPQHF
12	NA	NA	TRBJ1-2	TRBV28	TGTGCCACCTTCGGGGAGGCCTATGGCTACACCTTC	CATFGEAYGYTF
16	NA	TRBD1	TRBJ1-2	TRBV4-2	TGTGCCAGCAGTTTCGGGGACAGGGGAAGGGCTAGTGGCTACACCTTC	CASSFGDRGRASGYTF
15	NA	NA	TRBJ2-1	TRBV5-5	TGTGCCAGCAGCTTGCCGCGCAGGGCCTACAATGAGCAGTTCTTC	CASSLPRRAYNEQFF
16	NA	TRBD1	TRBJ1-5	TRBV10-3	TGTGCCACCAGGCCTGCCGAGGACAGGGACAATCAGCCCCAGCATTTT	CATRPAEDRDNQPQHF
16	few	TRBD2	TRBJ2-1	TRBV6-6	TGTGCCAGCAGTTACGAAGGGACTAGCGCTTACAATGAGCAGTTCTTC	CASSYEGTSAYNEQFF
16	NA	NA	TRBJ1-5	TRBV4-1	TGCGCCAGCAGCCACGGGACACAACGAGGCAATCAGCCCCAGCATTTT	CASSHGTQRGNQPQHF
8	NA	NA	TRBJ2-1	TRBV30	TGTGCCTGGGGCGACAGGTTCTTC	CAWGDRFF
17	NA	TRBD2	TRBJ2-7	TRBV11-2	TGTGCCAGCAGCTTAGGCCCGGTAGCTGCGGGAGGCGACGAGCAGTACTTC	CASSLGPVAAGGDEQYF
16	NA	TRBD1	TRBJ1-4	TRBV25-1	TGTGCCAGCAGTGATCACAGGGGGAGGAATAATGAAAAACTGTTTTTT	CASSDHRGRNNEKLFF
15	NA	TRBD1	TRBJ2-5	TRBV25-1	TGTGCCAGCAGTGAATTCGGGACAGGAGGGGAGACCCAGTACTTC	CASSEFGTGGETQYF
13	NA	NA	TRBJ1-2	TRBV28	TGTGCCAGCAGTTTAGAGTTGTCGGAGGGTAGCACCTTC	CASSLELSEGSTF
14	NA	NA	TRBJ2-1	TRBV19	TGTGCCAGTACGTGGGCCTCTTCTTACAATGAGCAGTTCTTC	CASTWASSYNEQFF
16	NA	TRBD1	TRBJ2-7	TRBV4-3	TGCGCCAGCAGCCAAGATGGGGGACAGAAAAAGCACGAGCAGTACTTC	CASSQDGGQKKHEQYF
15	NA	TRBD2	TRBJ2-7	TRBV6-6	TGTGCCAGCAGTAACCAGCGGGAGAAATGTCGCGAGCAGTACTTC	CASSNQREKCREQYF
15	NA	NA	TRBJ2-4	TRBV4-3	TGCGCCAGCAGCTACCAGGGGAGCAGAATGGACATTCAGTACTTC	CASSYQGSRMDIQYF
19	NA	TRBD1	TRBJ2-5	TRBV10-3	TGTGCCATCAGTGAGTCGACTCGGGGCAGGGGGCACCTCCGGGAGACCCAGTACTTC	CAISESTRGRGHLRETQYF
14	once	TRBD2	TRBJ2-7	TRBV7-2	TGTGCCAGCAGCCCGTGGGGGGAGGGTTTCGAGCAGTACTTC	CASSPWGEGFEQYF
11	NA	NA	TRBJ2-7	TRBV20-1	TGCAGTGCTTACTTGGTCCACGAGCAGTACTTC	CSAYLVHEQYF
16	NA	TRBD2	TRBJ2-1	TRBV4-3	TGCGCCAGCAGCACCCTCACTAGCGGGAGCGAAGGTGAGCAGTTCTTC	CASSTLTSGSEGEQFF
18	NA	TRBD2	TRBJ2-7	TRBV7-6	TGTGCCAGCAGCTTATATGCTAGCGGAGTCAAGAGAAACTACGAGCAGTACTTC	CASSLYASGVKRNYEQYF
15	once	NA	TRBJ1-4	TRBV7-6	TGTGCCAGCAGCTTAGGATTTCGGGTTCAGGAAAAACTGTTTTTT	CASSLGFRVQEKLFF